The 30 T cell receptor beta chains listed next were all sequenced from one sample in a study of blood T cells in healthy people across ages. Alongside a J-beta primer mix, a sample-barcoded 5' primer served in a second PCR lasting about 7 to 11 cycles. From the 5' RACE reads, TCRdb called clonotypes with MiXCR, one entry per CDR3 protein. Of hundreds of thousands of distinct CDR3 sequences in the sample, around three fifths were seen once. Sequences were obtained from blood. These receptors were taken from a man aged 35-49 years in good health.

Only a few counts were recorded for this clonotype. The V gene is TRBV10-3, the J gene TRBJ1-6; D unclear. Germline CDR1 is ENHRY and CDR2 is SYGVKD. The CDR3 loop spans 14 amino acids. Trimming took 2 bases from V and 9 from J, leaving 11 bases between them. This chain's CDR3 is CAISENAASSPLHF. CDR3 DNA sequence: TGTGCCATCAGTGAGAACGCAGCGAGTTCACCCCTCCACTTT.

This rearrangement joins TRBV20-1 to TRBJ2-7, with 7 bases matching TRBD2. V dropped 2 bases and J dropped 4; count of bases not matched to a gene: 8. In germline, CDR1 is DFQATT, CDR2 SNEGSKA (reference sequence). The CDR3 length is 14 residues. The chain's CDR3 is CSARPGTTNYEQYF. CDR3 coding DNA: TGCAGTGCTAGACCCGGGACTACAAATTACGAGCAGTACTTC.

Concerning this clonotype: At one end the junction does not follow the germline gene, possibly because of a read error. The CDR3 region has the DNA TGTGCCAGCAGCCCCCGTGAGGGGGCGGGATCTGGGGCCAACGTCCCGACTTTC. Its protein is CASSPREGAGSGANVPTF. The chain recombines TRBV11-3 with TRBJ2-6; possible D gene TRBD1, 7 bases. The CDR3 spans 18 residues. Germline lookup yields CDR1 SGHNT and CDR2 YENEEA.

The CDR3 coding sequence is TGTGCCAGCAGCTTAGGAACGACAGGGGATGGAGATACGCAGTATTTT. Translated, it gives CASSLGTTGDGDTQYF. This rearrangement joins TRBV11-2 to TRBJ2-3; 8 positions match TRBD1. Germline V gene lookup returns CDR1 SGHAT and CDR2 FQNNGV. CDR3 length: 16 residues. With 1 base clipped from V and 5 bases from J, the junction kept 8 bases outside the gene matches.

DNA of the CDR3: TGTGCCACCAGAAATCAGGGAGACTACAATGAGCAGTTCTTC. Encoded protein: CATRNQGDYNEQFF. The genes are TRBV24-1 and TRBJ2-1, with D perhaps given as TRBD1 or TRBD2 (5 bases each). CDR3 length equals 14 residues. Trimming left V 7 bases short and J 3 bases short, with 12 bases between. The V gene's germline CDR1 is KGHDR and CDR2 SFDVKD.

The sample holds a few counts of this clonotype. This chain uses TRBV5-1 with TRBJ2-5; the match to TRBD2 covers 8 bases. CDR1 is SGHRS, CDR2 YFSETQ, per germline. The trim removed 4 bases at V and 2 bases at J, leaving 10 bases unmatched. The CDR3 length is 16 residues. CDR3 sequence: CASSRQPSGSQETQYF. The DNA for the CDR3 is TGCGCCAGCAGCAGACAGCCTAGCGGGTCTCAAGAGACCCAGTACTTC. Together with reference TRBV5-1 and TRBJ2-5, the CDR3 gives the full variable domain: KAGVTQTPRYLIKTRGQQVTLSCSPISGHRSVSWYQQTPGQGLQFLFEYFSETQRNKGNFPGRFSGRQFSNSRSEMNVSTLELGDSALYLCASSRQPSGSQETQYFGPGTRLLVL.

This clonotype occurred a few times. The chain uses TRBV4-3 and TRBJ2-1; 10 nucleotides agree with TRBD2. Germline values: CDR1 LGHNA, CDR2 YSLEER. The CDR3 contains 16 residues. V lost 1 base, J lost 0 bases, and 0 bases stayed unmatched. CDR3 amino acids: CASSQGTSGSYNEQFF. The CDR3 DNA sequence: TGCGCCAGCAGCCAAGGGACTAGCGGCTCCTACAATGAGCAGTTCTTC.

The chain couples TRBV4-3 to TRBJ2-7, with D possibly TRBD1 on 5 matching bases. The CDR3 sequence is 16 residues long. The ends were cut back, 0 bases at V and 7 bases at J, with 19 bases in the middle. Germline V gene data show CDR1 as LGHNA and CDR2 as YSLEER. The CDR3 coding sequence is TGCGCCAGCAGCCAAGATCACAGGAGCTTATCTTATGAGCAGTACTTC. This codes for CASSQDHRSLSYEQYF.

The V and J genes are TRBV20-1 and TRBJ2-1; 7 positions match TRBD2. Germline CDR1 DFQATT, CDR2 SNEGSKA (reference sequence). V lost 6 bases to trimming and J lost 3 bases; unmatched junction nucleotides: 20. The CDR3 has 18 residues. This CDR3 is CSASMSSWSRGSYNEQFF. CDR3 nucleotide sequence: TGCAGTGCCTCAATGAGCTCATGGTCGCGGGGGAGCTACAATGAGCAGTTCTTC.

The gene calls are TRBV5-1 and TRBJ2-7; D is unresolved. Per germline, CDR1 SGHRS and CDR2 YFSETQ. The CDR3 totals 13 residues. With 3 bases removed from V and 4 bases from J, the gap between germline ends came to 11 bases. The CDR3, as DNA: TGCGCCAGCAGCTCAACGATAAATTACGAGCAGTACTTC. Amino acids: CASSSTINYEQYF.

The chain is built from TRBV15 and TRBJ1-2; perhaps TRBD1 as D (5 bases). The CDR3 runs to 15 residues. The germline V and J ends were trimmed by 1 base and 1 base, with 10 bases remaining between them. From germline, CDR1 is LNHNV and CDR2 YYDKDF (reference sequence). The CDR3 DNA sequence: TGTGCCACCAGCAGAGCTAGGGGATTTAACTATGGCTACACCTTC. It translates to CATSRARGFNYGYTF.

CDR3 residues: CAISESRPGELFF. The CDR3 DNA is TGTGCCATCAGTGAGTCCCGCCCCGGGGAGCTGTTTTTT. The chain links TRBV10-3 to TRBJ2-2; the D is unclear. CDR1 is ENHRY, CDR2 SYGVKD, per germline. The CDR3 covers 13 residues. Trimming shortened V by 0 bases and J by 6 bases, and 5 bases separated the two germline ends.

Details on this clonotype: An end of the junction differs from the germline gene, which may be a read error. The V call is TRBV29-1, the J call TRBJ2-1; 8 bases fit TRBD2. Germline CDR1 reads SQVTM; CDR2 reads ANQGSEA. The CDR3 has 13 residues. The chain's CDR3 is CTSSGNLLNGQFF. CDR3 nucleotide sequence: TGCACCAGTAGCGGGAACCTTTTGAATGGGCAGTTCTTC.

This clonotype was counted only a few times. The V and J genes are TRBV6-1 and TRBJ2-3, with 12 nucleotides matching TRBD2. The CDR3 totals 14 residues. The junction had 0 bases not matched to a gene; V was cut back by 4 bases and J by 4 bases. The germline CDR1 and CDR2 sequences are MNHNS and SASEGT. CDR3 nucleotide sequence: TGTGCCAGCAGTGGGACTAGCGGGGCAGATACGCAGTATTTT. Translated, it gives CASSGTSGADTQYF.

The V call is TRBV11-2, the J call TRBJ2-4; TRBD2 matches 13 bases. The better agreement between TRBJ2-5 and the DNA end casts doubt on the J call. The CDR3 spans 18 residues. Germline CDR1 SGHAT, CDR2 FQNNGV. DNA of the CDR3: TGTGCCAGCAGCTTAAGACTAGCGGGGGGCGGGTACCAAGAGACCCAGTACTTC. This translates into CASSLRLAGGGYQETQYF.

This clonotype occurred a few times. The chain carries TRBV6-2 or TRBV6-3 and TRBJ2-3; D ambiguous. Germline V gene lookup returns CDR1 MNHEY and CDR2 SVGEGT. Trimming left V 2 bases short and J 7 bases short, with 7 bases between. The length of the CDR3 is 12 residues. CDR3 loop: CASSYQGHTQYF. In DNA, the CDR3 is TGTGCCAGCAGTTACCAAGGCCATACGCAGTATTTT.

V and J are TRBV5-1 and TRBJ2-3; D is perhaps TRBD2 (6 bases). Germline V gene lookup returns CDR1 SGHRS and CDR2 YFSETQ. The CDR3 extends over 15 amino acids. The V end was cut by 6 bases, the J end by 4 bases, with 18 bases between. CDR3 DNA sequence: TGCGCCAGCACACTGGAGGGGAGAACAGCAGATACGCAGTATTTT. This codes for CASTLEGRTADTQYF. The variable domain in full, with the rest retrieved from reference TRBV5-1 and TRBJ2-3, is KAGVTQTPRYLIKTRGQQVTLSCSPISGHRSVSWYQQTPGQGLQFLFEYFSETQRNKGNFPGRFSGRQFSNSRSEMNVSTLELGDSALYLCASTLEGRTADTQYFGPGTRLTVL.

About this clonotype: One junction end disagrees with the germline gene, perhaps due to a read error. The V gene is TRBV10-3, the J gene TRBJ2-6; 7 bases map to TRBD1. Germline values: CDR1 ENHRY, CDR2 SYGVKD. This CDR3 has 17 residues. CDR3 coding DNA: TGTGCCATCAGTGAGAGGGACAGATACTCTGGGGCCAACGCCCTGACTTTC. Translated, it gives CAISERDRYSGANALTF.

As concerns this clonotype: This may come from a read error, since a much larger clone is one base off. The chain's CDR3 is CSVDAGTQETQYF. The CDR3 DNA sequence: TGCAGCGTTGATGCAGGGACCCAAGAGACCCAGTACTTC. The chain uses TRBV29-1 and TRBJ2-5; D tentatively fits TRBD1 or TRBD2 (5 bases each). The germline gives CDR1 SQVTM, CDR2 ANQGSEA. Trimming shortened V by 3 bases and J by 1 base, and 9 bases separated the two germline ends. This CDR3 has 13 residues.

V gene TRBV7-2 combines with J gene TRBJ2-2, with D unclear. Germline lookup yields CDR1 SGHTA and CDR2 FQGNSA. The CDR3 is 16 amino acids. Trimming left V 3 bases short and J 0 bases short, with 11 bases between. The CDR3 DNA reads TGTGCCAGCAGCTTGAGTAGGTGGTCGAACACCGGGGAGCTGTTTTTT. It specifies CASSLSRWSNTGELFF.

This chain connects TRBV16 to TRBJ1-6; unclear D gene. Per germline, CDR1 KGHSY and CDR2 FQNENV. V lost 0 bases, J lost 10 bases, and 7 bases lay in between. The CDR3 sequence is 13 residues long. This CDR3 reads CASSQSPLSPLHF. The DNA for the CDR3 is TGTGCCAGCAGCCAATCTCCCTTATCACCCCTCCACTTT.

This chain joins TRBV10-3 and TRBJ2-1; D might be TRBD1 (6 bases). Germline CDR1 and CDR2: ENHRY and SYGVKD. There are 13 residues in the CDR3. Trimming left V 10 bases short and J 7 bases short, with 17 bases between. CDR3 coding DNA: TGTGCCACCACGGCAGGGGCTCAGAATGAGCAGTTCTTC. It yields the protein CATTAGAQNEQFF.

The rearrangement uses TRBV7-2 and TRBJ2-7, with D uncertain. Between the trimmed V and J ends, which lost 5 bases and 0 bases, there was a span of 8 bases. Per germline, CDR1 SGHTA and CDR2 FQGNSA. The CDR3 is made up of 13 amino acids. The CDR3 nucleotides are TGTGCCAGCAGCCGACTGGTCTCCTACGAGCAGTACTTC. As protein: CASSRLVSYEQYF.

This clonotype has more than one count but fewer than ten. V and J are TRBV20-1 and TRBJ1-2, with D tentatively TRBD1 (5 bases). The CDR3 is made up of 14 amino acids. Germline V CDR1 and CDR2: DFQATT, SNEGSKA (reference sequence). Trimming took off 4 bases at V and 8 bases at J, with 20 bases between the two ends. CDR3 residues: CSANQDPGTWGYTF. The CDR3 nucleotides read TGCAGTGCTAATCAGGACCCTGGGACGTGGGGCTACACCTTC.

The rearrangement uses TRBV7-2 and TRBJ2-5; D is unresolved. The CDR3 has 14 amino acids. V lost 1 base to trimming and J lost 4 bases, with 10 bases between them. Germline lookup yields CDR1 SGHTA and CDR2 FQGNSA. For the CDR3, the DNA is TGTGCCAGCAGCTTAGATCTCTACCGAGAGACCCAGTACTTC. This encodes CASSLDLYRETQYF.

This rearrangement joins TRBV20-1 to TRBJ2-3, with 7 positions matching TRBD1. This CDR3 has 14 amino acids. Unmatched junction bases numbered 14, after V lost 6 bases and J lost 8 bases. Germline CDR1 is DFQATT and CDR2 is SNEGSKA (reference sequence). CDR3: CSAPLTGDLLTQYF. The CDR3 nucleotides are TGCAGTGCCCCCCTCACAGGGGACCTCCTTACGCAGTATTTT.

The CDR3 region is CAAGGGGNRYNEQFF. As DNA, the CDR3 is TGTGCCGCTGGGGGAGGGGGCAACCGTTACAATGAGCAGTTCTTC. The chain has TRBV28 and TRBJ2-1; possibly TRBD1 or TRBD2 for D (7 bases each). There are 15 residues in the CDR3. In germline, CDR1 is MDHEN, CDR2 SYDVKM. V was cut by 11 bases and J by 4 bases, with 21 bases left in between.

The genes are TRBV6-5 and TRBJ2-7; 9 nucleotides align to TRBD2. V trimming: 5 bases; J trimming: 2 bases; junction bases outside the gene matches: 4. CDR1 is MNHEY and CDR2 is SVGAGI in the germline V gene. The CDR3 consists of 14 residues. The CDR3 region is CASSPIAGAYEQYF. CDR3 coding DNA: TGTGCCAGCAGTCCCATAGCGGGAGCCTACGAGCAGTACTTC.

The chain is built from TRBV3-1 and TRBJ2-5; TRBD2 is a possible D gene (6 bases). With the DNA end fitting TRBJ2-7 better, the J assignment may be wrong. The CDR3 is made up of 16 amino acids. From germline, CDR1 is LGHDT and CDR2 YNNKEL (reference sequence). The CDR3 loop is CASSPAARRAPDEQYF. The CDR3 nucleotides are TGTGCCAGCAGCCCAGCAGCCCGGAGGGCCCCAGACGAGCAGTACTTC.

This CDR3 is CAWMQGGGYTF. CDR3 DNA sequence: TGTGCCTGGATGCAGGGTGGTGGCTACACCTTC. This chain uses TRBV30 with TRBJ1-2, with a weak D call TRBD1 (5 bases). The length of the CDR3 is 11 residues. Germline loops: CDR1 GTSNPN, CDR2 SVGIG (reference sequence). With 4 bases removed from V and 7 bases from J, the gap between germline ends came to 10 bases.